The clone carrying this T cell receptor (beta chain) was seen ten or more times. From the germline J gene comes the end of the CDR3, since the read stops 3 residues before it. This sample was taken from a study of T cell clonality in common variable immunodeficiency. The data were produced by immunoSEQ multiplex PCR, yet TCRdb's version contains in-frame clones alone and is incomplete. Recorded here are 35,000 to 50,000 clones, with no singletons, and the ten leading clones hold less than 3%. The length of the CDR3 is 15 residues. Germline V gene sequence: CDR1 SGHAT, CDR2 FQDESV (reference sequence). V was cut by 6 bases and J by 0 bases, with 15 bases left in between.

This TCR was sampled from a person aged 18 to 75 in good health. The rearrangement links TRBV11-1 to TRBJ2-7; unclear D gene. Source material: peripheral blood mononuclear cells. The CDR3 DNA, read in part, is TGTGCCAGCAGACACACGCGGTCGGGCTCCTACGAG. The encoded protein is CASRHTRSGSYE. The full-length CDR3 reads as CASRHTRSGSYEQYF. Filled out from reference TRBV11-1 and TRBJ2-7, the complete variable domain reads EAEVAQSPRYKITEKSQAVAFWCDPISGHATLYWYRQILGQGPELLVQFQDESVVDDSQLPKDRFSAERLKGVDSTLKIQPAELGDSAMYLCASRHTRSGSYEQYFGPGTRLTVT.